This T cell receptor beta chain came from a study of cytomegalovirus exposure and HLA in healthy donors. Libraries were prepared by immunoSEQ multiplex PCR; TCRdb keeps only in-frame clonotypes and omits some of them. Counted here are over 200,000 clones, 80% to 90% occurring once; the ten biggest clones make up roughly 2%. The CDR3 is 12 amino acids. The germline CDR1 and CDR2 sequences are SGHKS and YYEKEE (reference sequence). The V gene lost 4 bases and the J gene lost 4 bases, with 8 bases spanning the gap. This TCR derives from a woman aged 18-29 years in good health and CMV-seropositive. This chain connects TRBV5-5 to TRBJ2-5; a weak D match, TRBD2 (5 bases). The sample taken for sequencing was PBMCs. CDR3 coding DNA: TGTGCCAGCAGCCCTGGAGGAGAGACCCAGTACTTC. This translates into CASSPGGETQYF.